The 12 T cell receptor beta chains in this list originate from one sample, sequenced in a study of vaccination effects on CD4 cells after COVID-19. No antigens are known for them. Measured with immunoSEQ multiplex PCR; TCRdb has only the in-frame clones, and not every one. The sample gives 30,000 to 35,000 clones, approximately 81% of which show up once; more than 6.5% is in the top ten. CD4+ T cells were isolated after less than 13 days of culture. SARS-CoV-2 infected the person between March and December 2020, as confirmed by PCR. Two-dose vaccination with either BNT162b2 or mRNA-1273 was given to the participants. The source was CD4+ T cells from PBMCs cultured without peptide, collected after COVID-19 vaccination. Receptors were obtained from a human donor who had a prior SARS-CoV-2 infection.

The genes are TRBV11-3 and TRBJ2-7; D is unclear. Germline lookup yields CDR1 SGHNT and CDR2 YENEEA. The CDR3 is 12 residues long. Trimming took off 5 bases at V and 7 bases at J, with 12 bases between the two ends. This CDR3 reads CASSPTRREQYF. CDR3 nucleotide sequence: TGTGCCAGCAGCCCAACTCGTCGGGAGCAGTACTTC.

The V gene is TRBV9, the J gene TRBJ2-2; D is unresolved. V lost 4 bases and J 7 bases, leaving 11 bases between the germline ends. Germline CDR1 is SGDLS and CDR2 is YYNGEE. This CDR3 has 13 amino acids. The CDR3 sequence is CASSPQTNGELFF. The CDR3 bases are TGTGCCAGCAGCCCTCAAACCAACGGGGAGCTGTTTTTT.

The chain combines TRBV5-1 with TRBJ2-2; tentatively, D is TRBD1 (5 bases). V was trimmed by 2 bases and J by 0 bases, leaving 11 bases between them. This CDR3 is 16 amino acids long. Germline lookup yields CDR1 SGHRS and CDR2 YFSETQ. The CDR3 region is CASSFLPRANTGELFF. As DNA, the CDR3 is TGCGCCAGCAGCTTCCTCCCCAGGGCGAACACCGGGGAGCTGTTTTTT.

J is TRBJ1-4 and V is TRBV12-3 or TRBV12-4; D gene unclear. The CDR3 contains 13 residues. The V end was cut by 3 bases, the J end by 8 bases, with 10 bases between. CDR3 amino acids: CASSFATSEKLFF. The CDR3 DNA is TGTGCCAGCAGTTTCGCGACATCCGAAAAACTGTTTTTT.

This rearrangement joins TRBV9 to TRBJ1-2; TRBD1 aligns across 7 bases. The CDR3 has 15 residues. V gave up 2 bases and J gave up 0 bases; unmatched junction bases: 4. Germline V gives CDR1 SGDLS, CDR2 YYNGEE. The CDR3 sequence is CASSVEGQPNYGYTF. Here the CDR3 DNA reads TGTGCCAGCAGCGTCGAGGGACAGCCTAACTATGGCTACACCTTC.

This clone was found a few times. This rearrangement joins TRBV19 to TRBJ1-6, with D unresolved. The CDR3 has 16 amino acids. In germline, CDR1 is LNHDA, CDR2 SQIVND (reference sequence). Trimming took 4 bases from V and 7 from J, leaving 17 bases between them. CDR3 sequence reads: CASSSRQYYGNSPLHF. As DNA, the CDR3 is TGTGCCAGTAGTAGTAGGCAGTATTATGGGAATTCACCCCTCCACTTT.

This rearrangement joins TRBV4-2 to TRBJ1-4; 12 bases are shared with TRBD1. V lost 4 bases and J lost 3; bases outside the gene matches: 9. The CDR3 loop spans 18 amino acids. Germline V gene data show CDR1 as LGHNA and CDR2 as YNFKEQ. Written as DNA, the CDR3 is TGTGCCAGCAGCCTAGGGACAGGGGGCGAGTTTGCTAATGAAAAACTGTTTTTT. Translating gives CASSLGTGGEFANEKLFF.

This sequence joins TRBV7-9 and TRBJ2-5; D possibly corresponds to TRBD2 (5 bases). V gave up 3 bases and J gave up 5 bases, with 10 bases separating them. This CDR3 has 13 residues. Germline CDR1 SEHNR, CDR2 FQNEAQ (reference sequence). For the CDR3, the DNA is TGTGCCAGCAGCTTGGCGGGTTGGGAGACCCAGTACTTC. This gives the protein CASSLAGWETQYF.

The rearrangement uses TRBV11-3 and TRBJ2-2; tentative D call: TRBD2 (6 bases). This CDR3 has 18 amino acids. Trimming stripped 0 bases from V and 5 bases from J, with 19 bases between. The germline gives CDR1 SGHNT, CDR2 YENEEA. DNA of the CDR3: TGTGCCAGCAGCTTAGAGTGGGGTGGCGGGACCACTACCGGGGAGCTGTTTTTT. Encoded protein: CASSLEWGGGTTTGELFF. Supplemented by reference TRBV11-3 and TRBJ2-2, the full variable domain reads EAGVVQSPRYKIIEKKQPVAFWCNPISGHNTLYWYLQNLGQGPELLIRYENEEAVDDSQLPKDRFSAERLKGVDSTLKIQPAELGDSAVYLCASSLEWGGGTTTGELFFGEGSRLTVL.

The chain joins TRBV2 to TRBJ2-2; D is perhaps TRBD1 (6 bases). Per germline, CDR1 SNHLY and CDR2 FYNNEI. The CDR3 contains 15 residues. Trimming pared 11 bases from V and 6 bases from J, leaving 22 bases between. The CDR3 coding sequence is TGTGCCTCAGGGGCCATAAAGGATAGCGCCGGGGAGCTGTTTTTT. This sequence encodes CASGAIKDSAGELFF.

The chain joins TRBV7-2 to TRBJ1-1; D unclear. This CDR3 comprises 18 residues. V lost 5 bases to trimming and J lost 0 bases, with 22 bases between them. Per the germline V gene, CDR1 is SGHTA and CDR2 is FQGNSA. The CDR3, as DNA: TGTGCCAGCAGCCCACGGGTTGTGGCAGGACTCATGAACACTGAAGCTTTCTTT. As protein: CASSPRVVAGLMNTEAFF. Combining the CDR3 with reference TRBV7-2 and TRBJ1-1 gives the whole variable domain GAGVSQSPSNKVTEKGKDVELRCDPISGHTALYWYRQSLGQGLEFLIYFQGNSAPDKSGLPSDRFSAERTGGSVSTLTIQRTQQEDSAVYLCASSPRVVAGLMNTEAFFGQGTRLTVV.

This clone is categorized as medium-sized (0.01 to 0.1%). The sample has other DNA sequences that encode this CDR3 too. The chain carries TRBV27 and TRBJ2-3; D unresolved. CDR1 is MNHEY and CDR2 is SMNVEV in the germline V gene (reference sequence). This CDR3 comprises 13 residues. V was clipped by 3 bases and J by 1 base, with 5 bases between them. This CDR3 reads CASSFRGTDTQYF. The CDR3 nucleotides read TGTGCCAGCAGTTTTCGGGGCACAGATACGCAGTATTTT.